These 21 T cell receptor beta chains were all obtained from the same sample, sequenced in a study of PD-L1 blockade in urothelial cancer. The time point here: peripheral blood 6 weeks after treatment start. Sequencing was performed with immunoSEQ multiplex PCR; in TCRdb, only in-frame clones are kept and a portion is missing. The repertoire consists of some 51,000 clones, with approximately 90% occurring once and the leading ten covering roughly 2.5%. Sequenced material: PBMCs, taken around atezolizumab (anti-PD-L1) treatment. These receptors were collected from a man in his fifties or sixties with urothelial cancer.

This sequence joins TRBV14 and TRBJ2-7, with D possibly matching TRBD1 (5 bases). The CDR3 is 13 amino acids. Per germline, CDR1 SGHDN and CDR2 FVKESK. Trimming removed 0 bases at V and 4 bases at J, with 7 bases between. The CDR3 is CASSQDSGYEQYF. The CDR3 DNA follows: TGTGCCAGCAGCCAAGATTCAGGGTACGAGCAGTACTTC. The full variable domain, in which reference TRBV14 and TRBJ2-7 provide the parts outside the CDR3, is EAGVTQFPSHSVIEKGQTVTLRCDPISGHDNLYWYRRVMGKEIKFLLHFVKESKQDESGMPNNRFLAERTGGTYSTLKVQPAELEDSGVYFCASSQDSGYEQYFGPGTRLTVT.

The chain joins TRBV7-9 to TRBJ1-4, with TRBD1 as a possible D gene (6 bases). In germline, CDR1 is SEHNR, CDR2 FQNEAQ (reference sequence). The V and J ends lost 5 bases and 7 bases respectively, with 17 bases between them. CDR3 length: 15 residues. DNA for the CDR3: TGTGCCAGCAGCCTAACCGGGCCCAGGGGTGAAAAACTGTTTTTT. Translating it yields CASSLTGPRGEKLFF.

V is TRBV28 and J is TRBJ1-3; 7 bases agree with TRBD1. CDR3 length: 15 amino acids. Germline lookup yields CDR1 MDHEN and CDR2 SYDVKM. With V trimmed by 6 bases and J by 3 bases, 8 bases remained unmatched. The CDR3 region is CASSSDRVSGNTIYF. The CDR3 nucleotides read TGTGCCAGCAGCTCCGACAGGGTTAGTGGAAACACCATATATTTT. The full variable domain, completed using reference TRBV28 and TRBJ1-3, is DVKVTQSSRYLVKRTGEKVFLECVQDMDHENMFWYRQDPGLGLRLIYFSYDVKMKEKGDIPEGYSVSREKKERFSLILESASTNQTSMYLCASSSDRVSGNTIYFGEGSWLTVV.

This rearrangement joins TRBV28 to TRBJ2-5; possibly TRBD1 for D (5 bases). There are 17 residues in the CDR3. The germline gives CDR1 MDHEN, CDR2 SYDVKM. Trimming left V 3 bases short and J 4 bases short, with 21 bases between. The CDR3 is CASSFGQGTGPSETQYF. The CDR3 DNA sequence: TGTGCCAGCAGTTTTGGCCAGGGCACAGGTCCATCAGAGACCCAGTACTTC. The full variable domain, rest sourced from reference TRBV28 and TRBJ2-5, is DVKVTQSSRYLVKRTGEKVFLECVQDMDHENMFWYRQDPGLGLRLIYFSYDVKMKEKGDIPEGYSVSREKKERFSLILESASTNQTSMYLCASSFGQGTGPSETQYFGPGTRLLVL.

The chain has TRBV6-1 and TRBJ2-2; 8 bases are a match to TRBD1. Germline-derived CDR1 and CDR2 are MNHNS and SASEGT. Unmatched junction bases numbered 7, after V lost 4 bases and J lost 3 bases. The CDR3 sequence is 16 residues long. The CDR3 protein is CASSGPDREYTGELFF. CDR3 DNA: TGTGCCAGCAGTGGCCCGGACAGGGAGTACACCGGGGAGCTGTTTTTT.

The chain is built from TRBV5-4 and TRBJ2-5, with D possibly TRBD2 on 5 matching bases. Germline CDR1 reads SGHNT; CDR2 reads YYREEE (reference sequence). Trimming stripped 3 bases from V and 4 bases from J, with 13 bases between. The CDR3 runs 14 residues. CDR3 region: CASSSDGGRETQYF. The CDR3 DNA sequence: TGTGCCAGCAGCTCGGATGGCGGGCGAGAGACCCAGTACTTC. The complete variable domain, with remaining parts taken from reference TRBV5-4 and TRBJ2-5, reads ETGVTQSPTHLIKTRGQQVTLRCSSQSGHNTVSWYQQALGQGPQFIFQYYREEENGRGNFPPRFSGLQFPNYSSELNVNALELDDSALYLCASSSDGGRETQYFGPGTRLLVL.

The V call is TRBV29-1, the J call TRBJ1-5, with 8 bases that match TRBD1. V gave up 4 bases and J gave up 5 bases; unmatched junction bases: 7. This CDR3 contains 14 residues. Germline-derived CDR1 and CDR2 are SQVTM and ANQGSEA. CDR3 residues: CSVAGGRGHQPQHF. In DNA form, the CDR3 reads TGCAGCGTTGCTGGGGGCAGGGGGCATCAGCCCCAGCATTTT.

The chain uses TRBV7-9 and TRBJ2-7; 9 bases map to TRBD1. The ends lost 5 bases at V and 12 bases at J; junction bases unmatched: 14. The length of the CDR3 is 14 residues. CDR1 and CDR2 (germline): SEHNR, FQNEAQ (reference sequence). The CDR3, as DNA: TGTGCCAGCAGCCCGGGACAGGGCCCCAGGCGGGTGTACTTC. It codes for CASSPGQGPRRVYF.

The J gene is TRBJ1-6, the V gene TRBV6-6; D remains unclear. The CDR3 length is 13 residues. The germline CDR1 and CDR2 sequences are MNHNY and SVGAGI (reference sequence). The V end lost 6 bases, the J end lost 7 bases, and 10 bases lay between the germline ends. Written as DNA, the CDR3 is TGTGCCAGCAGGCCGGGTTCAAATTCACCCCTCCACTTT. It encodes CASRPGSNSPLHF.

The V and J genes are TRBV16 and TRBJ2-7; 7 bases fit TRBD1. Unmatched junction bases numbered 2, after V lost 4 bases and J lost 2 bases. The CDR3 runs 13 residues. CDR1 KGHSY and CDR2 FQNENV come from the germline V gene. The CDR3 region has the DNA TGTGCCAGCAGCCCCGGGACAGCCTACGAGCAGTACTTC. Translation gives CASSPGTAYEQYF.

The rearrangement links TRBV19 to TRBJ1-2; 7 bases are a match to TRBD1. The CDR3 consists of 13 residues. J gave up 8 bases and V 6 bases, and 9 bases lay outside the gene matches. In germline, CDR1 is LNHDA, CDR2 SQIVND (reference sequence). The CDR3 DNA is TGTGCCAGTAGCGACAGGGAAGAAGAGGGCTACACCTTC. It yields the protein CASSDREEEGYTF. The full variable domain, rest sourced from reference TRBV19 and TRBJ1-2, is DGGITQSPKYLFRKEGQNVTLSCEQNLNHDAMYWYRQDPGQGLRLIYYSQIVNDFQKGDIAEGYSVSREKKESFPLTVTSAQKNPTAFYLCASSDREEEGYTFGSGTRLTVV.

The chain links TRBV7-2 to TRBJ2-1; 9 bases line up with TRBD2. CDR3 length equals 15 residues. Per the germline V gene, CDR1 is SGHTA and CDR2 is FQGNSA. J lost 10 bases, V lost 2 bases, and 9 bases had no gene match. The CDR3: CASSLSGGGAWEQFF. DNA for the CDR3: TGTGCCAGCAGCTTATCCGGCGGGGGGGCATGGGAGCAGTTCTTC. The variable domain in full, completed from reference TRBV7-2 and TRBJ2-1, reads GAGVSQSPSNKVTEKGKDVELRCDPISGHTALYWYRQSLGQGLEFLIYFQGNSAPDKSGLPSDRFSAERTGGSVSTLTIQRTQQEDSAVYLCASSLSGGGAWEQFFGPGTRLTVL.

The V and J genes are TRBV10-3 and TRBJ2-1; 12 nucleotides line up with TRBD2. Unmatched junction bases numbered 5, after V lost 4 bases and J lost 7 bases. Looked up from germline, CDR1 is ENHRY and CDR2 is SYGVKD. The CDR3 has 15 amino acids. The CDR3, as DNA: TGTGCCATCAGTGGTGGACTAGCGGGGTCGAATGAGCAGTTCTTC. Translating gives CAISGGLAGSNEQFF.

The J gene is TRBJ2-7, the V gene TRBV10-1; 8 positions match TRBD1. The germline V gene encodes CDR1 WNHNN and CDR2 SYGVQD (reference sequence). V lost 2 bases and J lost 0; bases outside the gene matches: 6. The CDR3 loop spans 16 amino acids. For the CDR3, the DNA is TGCGCCAGCAGTGAGGGACAGGGTGGGAGCTCCTACGAGCAGTACTTC. Its protein product is CASSEGQGGSSYEQYF.

The chain links TRBV11-2 to TRBJ1-2; a weak D match, TRBD1 (6 bases). V lost 5 bases and J lost 8, with 18 bases in between. The CDR3 contains 14 residues. Germline CDR1 SGHAT, CDR2 FQNNGV. For the CDR3, the DNA is TGTGCCAGCAGCCCCCCGTTCTCAGGGGTGGGCTACACCTTC. It encodes CASSPPFSGVGYTF.

This chain links TRBV9 with TRBJ2-7; D is possibly TRBD2 (6 bases). This CDR3 is 12 amino acids long. The V gene's germline CDR1 is SGDLS and CDR2 YYNGEE. Trimming shortened V by 0 bases and J by 7 bases, and 8 bases separated the two germline ends. In DNA, the CDR3 is TGTGCCAGCAGCGTAGTAGGAGGGGAGCAGTACTTC. Its protein product is CASSVVGGEQYF.

Here the CDR3 DNA reads TGTGCCAGCGGATGGACAGGGGTATACAATGAGCAGTTCTTC. Its translation is CASGWTGVYNEQFF. This rearrangement joins TRBV28 to TRBJ2-1; 9 bases map to TRBD1. The CDR3 loop spans 14 amino acids. CDR1 is MDHEN, CDR2 SYDVKM, per germline. The trim removed 8 bases at V and 4 bases at J, leaving 6 bases unmatched.

CDR3 DNA: TGTGCCAGCAGTGAAGTCCGGGGGTTACGGGACACCGGGGAGCTGTTTTTT. Protein sequence: CASSEVRGLRDTGELFF. The chain employs TRBV25-1 and TRBJ2-2; tentatively, D is TRBD2 (6 bases). V dropped 2 bases and J dropped 3 bases, with 16 bases sitting between them. The germline CDR1 and CDR2 sequences are MGHDK and SYGVNS. The CDR3 covers 17 residues. The variable domain in full, with the rest retrieved from reference TRBV25-1 and TRBJ2-2, is EADIYQTPRYLVIGTGKKITLECSQTMGHDKMYWYQQDPGMELHLIHYSYGVNSTEKGDLSSESTVSRIRTEHFPLTLESARPSHTSQYLCASSEVRGLRDTGELFFGEGSRLTVL.

V is TRBV5-1 and J is TRBJ1-2; D gene ambiguous. Trimming pared 0 bases from V and 5 bases from J, leaving 11 bases between. Germline V gene sequence: CDR1 SGHRS, CDR2 YFSETQ. The CDR3 is made up of 14 amino acids. The CDR3, as DNA: TGCGCCAGCAGCTTGGCCCCGTTACAATATGGCTACACCTTC. Translating gives CASSLAPLQYGYTF. Variable domain in full (rest from reference TRBV5-1 and TRBJ1-2): KAGVTQTPRYLIKTRGQQVTLSCSPISGHRSVSWYQQTPGQGLQFLFEYFSETQRNKGNFPGRFSGRQFSNSRSEMNVSTLELGDSALYLCASSLAPLQYGYTFGSGTRLTVV.

This chain connects TRBV30 to TRBJ2-3; 7 nucleotides line up with TRBD2. This CDR3 has 14 amino acids. Germline trimming cut 2 bases from V and 2 bases from J; bases unmatched to any gene: 4. CDR1 and CDR2 from the germline V gene are GTSNPN and SVGIG (reference sequence). The CDR3 DNA reads TGTGCCTGGAGTACAGCGGGGCCCACAGATACGCAGTATTTT. It encodes CAWSTAGPTDTQYF.

V and J are TRBV10-3 and TRBJ1-5; the D gene is possibly TRBD1 (6 bases). This CDR3 comprises 14 residues. Germline CDR1 is ENHRY and CDR2 is SYGVKD. V dropped 2 bases and J dropped 6 bases, with 11 bases sitting between them. CDR3 sequence reads: CAISERGGSQPQHF. In DNA, the CDR3 is TGTGCCATCAGTGAGCGGGGGGGCAGTCAGCCCCAGCATTTT.